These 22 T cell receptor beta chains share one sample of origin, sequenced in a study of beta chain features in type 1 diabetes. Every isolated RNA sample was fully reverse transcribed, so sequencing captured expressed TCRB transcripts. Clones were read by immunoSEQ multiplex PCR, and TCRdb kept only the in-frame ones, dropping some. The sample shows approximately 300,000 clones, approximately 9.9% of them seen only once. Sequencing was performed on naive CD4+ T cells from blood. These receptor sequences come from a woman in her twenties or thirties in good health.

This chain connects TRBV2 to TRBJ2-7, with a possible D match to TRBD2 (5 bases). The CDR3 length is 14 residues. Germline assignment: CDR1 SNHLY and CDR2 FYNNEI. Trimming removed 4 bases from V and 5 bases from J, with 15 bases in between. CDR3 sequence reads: CASSGEPRGNEQYF. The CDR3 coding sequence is TGTGCCAGCAGTGGAGAACCCAGAGGGAACGAGCAGTACTTC.

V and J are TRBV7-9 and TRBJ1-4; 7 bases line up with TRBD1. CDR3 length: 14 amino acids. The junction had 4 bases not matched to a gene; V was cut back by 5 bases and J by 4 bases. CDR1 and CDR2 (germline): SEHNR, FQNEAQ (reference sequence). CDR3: CASSPQGDNEKLFF. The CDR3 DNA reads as TGTGCCAGCAGCCCGCAGGGGGATAATGAAAAACTGTTTTTT.

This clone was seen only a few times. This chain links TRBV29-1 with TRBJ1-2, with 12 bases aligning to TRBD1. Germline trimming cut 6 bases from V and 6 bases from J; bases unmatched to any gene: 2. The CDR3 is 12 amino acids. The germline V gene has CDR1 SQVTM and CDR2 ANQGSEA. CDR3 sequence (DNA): TGCAGCGTGGGGACAGGGGGCGATGGCTACACCTTC. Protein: CSVGTGGDGYTF. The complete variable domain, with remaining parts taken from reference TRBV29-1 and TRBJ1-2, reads SAVISQKPSRDICQRGTSLTIQCQVDSQVTMMFWYRQQPGQSLTLIATANQGSEATYESGFVIDKFPISRPNLTFSTLTVSNMSPEDSSIYLCSVGTGGDGYTFGSGTRLTVV.

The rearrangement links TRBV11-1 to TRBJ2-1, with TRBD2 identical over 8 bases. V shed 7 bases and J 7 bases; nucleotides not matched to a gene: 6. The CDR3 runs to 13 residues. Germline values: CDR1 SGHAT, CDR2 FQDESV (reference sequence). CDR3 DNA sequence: TGTGCCAGCAATGGTCCTAGCGGGAATGAGCAGTTCTTC. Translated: CASNGPSGNEQFF. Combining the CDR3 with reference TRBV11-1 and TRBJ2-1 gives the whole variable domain EAEVAQSPRYKITEKSQAVAFWCDPISGHATLYWYRQILGQGPELLVQFQDESVVDDSQLPKDRFSAERLKGVDSTLKIQPAELGDSAMYLCASNGPSGNEQFFGPGTRLTVL.

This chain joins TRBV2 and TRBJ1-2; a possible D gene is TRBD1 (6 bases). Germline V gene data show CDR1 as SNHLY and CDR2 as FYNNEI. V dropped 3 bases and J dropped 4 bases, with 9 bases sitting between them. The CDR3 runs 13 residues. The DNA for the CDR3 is TGTGCCAGCAGTGAGGGGGCGGGCTATGGCTACACCTTC. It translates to CASSEGAGYGYTF.

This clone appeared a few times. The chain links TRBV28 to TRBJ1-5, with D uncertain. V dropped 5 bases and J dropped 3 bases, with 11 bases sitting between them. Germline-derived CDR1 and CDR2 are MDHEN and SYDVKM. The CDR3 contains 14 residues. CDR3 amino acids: CASSLPGFNQPQHF. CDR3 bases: TGTGCCAGCAGTCTCCCAGGTTTCAATCAGCCCCAGCATTTT.

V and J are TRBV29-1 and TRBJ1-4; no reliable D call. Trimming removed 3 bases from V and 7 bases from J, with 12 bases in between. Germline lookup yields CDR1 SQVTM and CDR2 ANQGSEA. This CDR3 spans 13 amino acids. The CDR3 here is CSVEGSGVEKLFF. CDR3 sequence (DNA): TGCAGCGTTGAGGGGTCGGGAGTTGAAAAACTGTTTTTT.

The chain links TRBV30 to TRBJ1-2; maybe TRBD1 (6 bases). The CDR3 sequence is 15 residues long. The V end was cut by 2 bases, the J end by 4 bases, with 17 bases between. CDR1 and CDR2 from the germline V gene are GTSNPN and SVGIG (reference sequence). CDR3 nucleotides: TGTGCCTGGAGTTCCCCCGGCAGGGGCCTCTATGGCTACACCTTC. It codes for CAWSSPGRGLYGYTF.

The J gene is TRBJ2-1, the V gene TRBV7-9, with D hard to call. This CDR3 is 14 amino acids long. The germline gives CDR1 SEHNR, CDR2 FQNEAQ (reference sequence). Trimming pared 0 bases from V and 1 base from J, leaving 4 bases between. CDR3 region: CASSLAQSYNEQFF. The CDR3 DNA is TGTGCCAGCAGCTTAGCCCAGTCCTACAATGAGCAGTTCTTC.

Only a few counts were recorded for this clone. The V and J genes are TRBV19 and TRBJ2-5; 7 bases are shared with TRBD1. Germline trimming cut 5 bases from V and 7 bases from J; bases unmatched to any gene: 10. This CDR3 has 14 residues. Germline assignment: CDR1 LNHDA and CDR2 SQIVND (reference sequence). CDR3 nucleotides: TGTGCCAGTAGTTCGACAGGGATCGTGCGGACCCAGTACTTC. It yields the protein CASSSTGIVRTQYF.

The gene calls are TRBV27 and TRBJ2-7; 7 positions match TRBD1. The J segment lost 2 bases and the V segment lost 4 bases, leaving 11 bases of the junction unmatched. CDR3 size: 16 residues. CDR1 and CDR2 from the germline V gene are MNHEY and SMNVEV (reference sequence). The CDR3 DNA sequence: TGTGCCAGCAGTTCCCATATGACAGGGCCCACCTACGAGCAGTACTTC. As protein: CASSSHMTGPTYEQYF.

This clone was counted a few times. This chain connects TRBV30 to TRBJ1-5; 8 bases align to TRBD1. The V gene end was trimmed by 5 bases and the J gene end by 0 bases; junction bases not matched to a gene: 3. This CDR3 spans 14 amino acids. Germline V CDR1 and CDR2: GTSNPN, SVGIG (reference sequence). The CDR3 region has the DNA TGTGCCTGGGGTGGACAGGGTAGCAATCAGCCCCAGCATTTT. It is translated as CAWGGQGSNQPQHF.

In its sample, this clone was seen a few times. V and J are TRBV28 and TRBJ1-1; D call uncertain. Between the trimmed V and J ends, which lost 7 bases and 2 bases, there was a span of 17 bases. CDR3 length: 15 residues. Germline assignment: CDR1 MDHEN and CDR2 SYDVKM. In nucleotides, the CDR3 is TGTGCCAGCAACGTAGCCTCGGGTGCCAACACTGAAGCTTTCTTT. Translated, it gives CASNVASGANTEAFF. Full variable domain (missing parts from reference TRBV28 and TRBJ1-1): DVKVTQSSRYLVKRTGEKVFLECVQDMDHENMFWYRQDPGLGLRLIYFSYDVKMKEKGDIPEGYSVSREKKERFSLILESASTNQTSMYLCASNVASGANTEAFFGQGTRLTVV.

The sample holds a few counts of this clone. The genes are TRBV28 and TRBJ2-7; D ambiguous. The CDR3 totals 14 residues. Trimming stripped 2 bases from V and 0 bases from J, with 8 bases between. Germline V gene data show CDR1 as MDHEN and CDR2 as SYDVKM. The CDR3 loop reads CASSLVVGSYEQYF. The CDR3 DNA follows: TGTGCCAGCAGTTTAGTCGTCGGCTCCTACGAGCAGTACTTC. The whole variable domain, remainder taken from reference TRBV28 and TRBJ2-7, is DVKVTQSSRYLVKRTGEKVFLECVQDMDHENMFWYRQDPGLGLRLIYFSYDVKMKEKGDIPEGYSVSREKKERFSLILESASTNQTSMYLCASSLVVGSYEQYFGPGTRLTVT.

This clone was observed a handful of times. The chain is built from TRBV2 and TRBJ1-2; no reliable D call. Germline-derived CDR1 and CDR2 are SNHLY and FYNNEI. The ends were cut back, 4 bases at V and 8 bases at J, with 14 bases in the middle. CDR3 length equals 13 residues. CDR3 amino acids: CASSVRQVGGYTF. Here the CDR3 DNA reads TGTGCCAGCAGTGTTCGGCAGGTGGGCGGCTACACCTTC.

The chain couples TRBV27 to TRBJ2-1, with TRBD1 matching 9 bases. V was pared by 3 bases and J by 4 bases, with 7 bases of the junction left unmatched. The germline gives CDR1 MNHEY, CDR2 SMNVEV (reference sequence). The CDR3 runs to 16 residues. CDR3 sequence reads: CASSLSGDRAYNEQFF. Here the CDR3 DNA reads TGTGCCAGCAGTTTGTCAGGGGACAGGGCTTACAATGAGCAGTTCTTC.

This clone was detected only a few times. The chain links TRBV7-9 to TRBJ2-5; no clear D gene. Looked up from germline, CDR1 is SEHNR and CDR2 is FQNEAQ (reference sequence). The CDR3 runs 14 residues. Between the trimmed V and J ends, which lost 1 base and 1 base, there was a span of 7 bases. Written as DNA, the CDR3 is TGTGCCAGCAGCTTAGGGTCAGTCCAAGAGACCCAGTACTTC. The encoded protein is CASSLGSVQETQYF.

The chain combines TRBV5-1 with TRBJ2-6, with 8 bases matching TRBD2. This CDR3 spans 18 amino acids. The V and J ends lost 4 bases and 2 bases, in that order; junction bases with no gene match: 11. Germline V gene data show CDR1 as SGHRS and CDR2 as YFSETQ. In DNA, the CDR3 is TGCGCCAGCAGCCATGTCAACCGGGGGGGCGCTGGGGCCAACGTCCTGACTTTC. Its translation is CASSHVNRGGAGANVLTF.

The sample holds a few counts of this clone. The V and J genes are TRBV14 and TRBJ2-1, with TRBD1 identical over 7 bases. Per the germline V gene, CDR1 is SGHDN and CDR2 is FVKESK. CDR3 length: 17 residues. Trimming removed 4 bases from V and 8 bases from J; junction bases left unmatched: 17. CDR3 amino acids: CASSRATGTFDGYEQFF. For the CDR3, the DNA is TGTGCCAGCAGCCGAGCGACAGGGACATTTGACGGGTATGAGCAGTTCTTC. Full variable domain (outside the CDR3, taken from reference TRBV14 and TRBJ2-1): EAGVTQFPSHSVIEKGQTVTLRCDPISGHDNLYWYRRVMGKEIKFLLHFVKESKQDESGMPNNRFLAERTGGTYSTLKVQPAELEDSGVYFCASSRATGTFDGYEQFFGPGTRLTVL.

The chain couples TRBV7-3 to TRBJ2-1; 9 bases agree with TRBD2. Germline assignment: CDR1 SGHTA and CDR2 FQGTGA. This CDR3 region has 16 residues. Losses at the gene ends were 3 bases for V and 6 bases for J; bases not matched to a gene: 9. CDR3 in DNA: TGTGCCAGCAGCTTCGCGGGGGGGACTAAAGTCAATGAGCAGTTCTTC. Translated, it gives CASSFAGGTKVNEQFF.

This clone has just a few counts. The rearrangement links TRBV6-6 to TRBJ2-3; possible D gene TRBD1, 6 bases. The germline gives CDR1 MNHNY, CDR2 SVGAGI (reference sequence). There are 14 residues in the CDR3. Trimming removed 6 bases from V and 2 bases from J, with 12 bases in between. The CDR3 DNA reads TGTGCCAGCAGCAACCAGGGGTTCACAGATACGCAGTATTTT. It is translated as CASSNQGFTDTQYF.

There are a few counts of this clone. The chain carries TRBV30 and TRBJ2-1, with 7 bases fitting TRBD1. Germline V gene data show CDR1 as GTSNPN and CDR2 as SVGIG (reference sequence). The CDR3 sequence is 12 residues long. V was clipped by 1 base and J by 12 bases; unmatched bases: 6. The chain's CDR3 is CAWSGAGGPQFF. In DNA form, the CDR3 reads TGTGCCTGGAGTGGGGCAGGGGGACCGCAGTTCTTC.